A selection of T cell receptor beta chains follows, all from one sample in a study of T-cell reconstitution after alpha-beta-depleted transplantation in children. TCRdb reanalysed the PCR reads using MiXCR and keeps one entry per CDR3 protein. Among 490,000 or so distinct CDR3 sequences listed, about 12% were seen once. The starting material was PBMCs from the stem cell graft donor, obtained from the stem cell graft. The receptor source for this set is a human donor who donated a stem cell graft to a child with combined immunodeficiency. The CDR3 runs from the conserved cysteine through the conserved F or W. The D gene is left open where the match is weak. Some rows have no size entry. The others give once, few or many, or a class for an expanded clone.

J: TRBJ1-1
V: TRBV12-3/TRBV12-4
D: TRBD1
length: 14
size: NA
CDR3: CASGFRDRNTEAFF
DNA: TGTGCCAGCGGTTTCCGGGACAGGAACACTGAAGCTTTCTTT

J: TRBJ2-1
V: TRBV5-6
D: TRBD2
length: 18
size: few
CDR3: CASSFRKGSGRLIYEQFF
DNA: TGTGCCAGCAGCTTTCGGAAGGGGAGCGGGAGGTTGATCTATGAGCAGTTCTTC

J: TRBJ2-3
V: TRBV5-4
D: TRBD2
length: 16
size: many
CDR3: CASSLWGSGRVSTQYF
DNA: TGTGCCAGCAGCTTGTGGGGTAGCGGGAGGGTTTCTACGCAGTATTTT

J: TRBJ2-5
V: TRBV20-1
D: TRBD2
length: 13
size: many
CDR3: CSASWRGQETQYF
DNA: TGCAGTGCTAGTTGGCGGGGGCAAGAGACCCAGTACTTC

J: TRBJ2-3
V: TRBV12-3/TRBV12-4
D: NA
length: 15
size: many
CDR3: CASSFMPRSTDTQYF
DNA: TGTGCCAGCAGTTTTATGCCGCGGAGCACAGATACGCAGTATTTT

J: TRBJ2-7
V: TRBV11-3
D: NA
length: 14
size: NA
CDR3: CASSLEGEIRGQYF
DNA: TGTGCCAGCAGCTTGGAAGGGGAGATACGAGGGCAGTACTTC

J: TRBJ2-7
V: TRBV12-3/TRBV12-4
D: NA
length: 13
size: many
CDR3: CASSPGLSGEQYF
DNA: TGTGCCAGCAGTCCTGGACTTTCGGGAGAGCAGTACTTC

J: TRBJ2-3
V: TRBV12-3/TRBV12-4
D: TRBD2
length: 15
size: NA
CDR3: CASRPGLADTDTQYF
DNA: TGTGCCAGCAGACCGGGACTAGCGGACACAGATACGCAGTATTTT

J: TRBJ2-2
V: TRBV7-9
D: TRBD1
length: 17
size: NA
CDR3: CASSLATAGQGTGELFF
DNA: TGTGCCAGCAGCTTAGCGACGGCGGGACAGGGCACCGGGGAGCTGTTTTTT

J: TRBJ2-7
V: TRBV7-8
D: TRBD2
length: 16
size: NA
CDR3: CASSKPGGTSPYEQYF
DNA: TGTGCCAGCAGCAAACCGGGGGGGACTAGCCCCTACGAGCAGTACTTC

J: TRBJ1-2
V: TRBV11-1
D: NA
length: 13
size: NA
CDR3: CASSGQLFYGYTF
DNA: TGTGCCAGCAGTGGACAGCTCTTCTATGGCTACACCTTC

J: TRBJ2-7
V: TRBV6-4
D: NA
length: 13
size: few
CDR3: CASFSGDPYEQYF
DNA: TGTGCCAGCTTCTCAGGGGACCCCTACGAGCAGTACTTC

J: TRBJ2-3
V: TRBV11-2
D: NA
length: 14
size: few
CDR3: CASSPGYGTDTQYF
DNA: TGTGCCAGCAGCCCGGGGTATGGCACAGATACGCAGTATTTT

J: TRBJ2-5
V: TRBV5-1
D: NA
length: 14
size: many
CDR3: CASSPSQTQGLQYF
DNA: TGCGCCAGCAGCCCGAGCCAGACTCAGGGGCTTCAGTACTTC

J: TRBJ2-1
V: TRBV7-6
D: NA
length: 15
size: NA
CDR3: CASSFSLDPGNEQFF
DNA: TGTGCCAGCAGCTTTTCCCTGGACCCTGGCAATGAGCAGTTCTTC

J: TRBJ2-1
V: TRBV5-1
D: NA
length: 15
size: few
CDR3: CASSLMGRSYNEQFF
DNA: TGCGCCAGCAGCTTGATGGGACGGTCCTACAATGAGCAGTTCTTC

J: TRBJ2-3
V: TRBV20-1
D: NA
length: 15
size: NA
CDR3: CSASLGDPSTDTQYF
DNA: TGCAGTGCTAGTTTGGGCGACCCAAGCACAGATACGCAGTATTTT

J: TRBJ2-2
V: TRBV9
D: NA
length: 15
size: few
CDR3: CASSYQGAGTGELFF
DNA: TGTGCCAGCAGCTACCAAGGGGCAGGGACCGGGGAGCTGTTTTTT

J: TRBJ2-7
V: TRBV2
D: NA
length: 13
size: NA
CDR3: CASSEPSSYEQYF
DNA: TGTGCCAGCAGTGAACCCAGCTCCTACGAGCAGTACTTC